Given below is one TCR beta chain in context. Its specificity is not known. The data belong to a study of cytomegalovirus exposure and HLA in healthy donors. Study-level information: The 95 to 150 validation repertoires used a platform that matched the one used for the 600 to 750 first-cohort repertoires, as a later analysis reported. Study-wide results and limits: Accounts indicate the classifier identified cytomegalovirus status with strong specificity and sensitivity. It was confirmed in vitro that a few of the CMV-associated chains were specific for CMV antigens.

Clones were sequenced by immunoSEQ multiplex PCR, and TCRdb holds only the in-frame ones, with some missing. There are approximately 150,000 clones in the sample; around nine tenths occur only once, and less than 3.5% lies in the top ten. The donors were in the roughly 120-subject validation cohort; that cohort was separate from the roughly 700-subject first cohort. The CDR3 contains 11 residues. Germline V gene lookup returns CDR1 MGHRA and CDR2 YSYEKL. V lost 6 bases, J lost 5 bases, and 7 bases lay in between. The sequenced material came from PBMCs. The chain joins TRBV4-1 to TRBJ1-1; D unresolved. The receptor was derived from a man between 18 and 29 years old in good health and CMV-seropositive. This chain's CDR3 is CASSDWTEAFF. CDR3 sequence (DNA): TGCGCCAGCAGTGACTGGACTGAAGCTTTCTTT.